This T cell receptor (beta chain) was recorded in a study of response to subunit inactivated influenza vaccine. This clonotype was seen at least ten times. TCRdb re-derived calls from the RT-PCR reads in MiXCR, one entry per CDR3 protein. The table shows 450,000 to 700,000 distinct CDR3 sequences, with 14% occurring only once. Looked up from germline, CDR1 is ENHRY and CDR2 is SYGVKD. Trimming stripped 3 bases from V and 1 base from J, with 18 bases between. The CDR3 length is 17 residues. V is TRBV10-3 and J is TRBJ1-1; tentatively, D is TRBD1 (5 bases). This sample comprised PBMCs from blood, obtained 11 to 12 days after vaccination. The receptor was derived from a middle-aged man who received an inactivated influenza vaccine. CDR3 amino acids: CAISEFQRGLGNTEAFF. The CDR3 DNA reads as TGTGCCATCAGTGAATTTCAAAGGGGTCTCGGGAACACTGAAGCTTTCTTT.